A single sample is the source of the 8 T cell receptor beta chains below, sequenced in a study of T cells in Graves' hyperthyroidism and ophthalmopathy. Amplification yielded TCR beta CDR3 regions, with RNA transcripts as the source. Carried out on the TCR CDR3, a first-round RT-PCR used the HTBI primer set. A single record per CDR3 protein comes from TCRdb applying MiXCR to the multiplex PCR reads. Among some 570,000 distinct CDR3 sequences listed, more than 13% were seen once. Sequencing input: blood. These receptors originate from a woman aged 18-29 years with Graves' ophthalmopathy.

V and J are TRBV19 and TRBJ1-4; 8 bases are a match to TRBD1. V lost 5 bases to trimming and J lost 8 bases; unmatched junction nucleotides: 16. This CDR3 spans 17 amino acids. Germline V gene data show CDR1 as LNHDA and CDR2 as SQIVND (reference sequence). This CDR3 reads CASSYGTGASWEEKLFF. The CDR3, as DNA: TGTGCCAGTAGTTACGGGACAGGAGCCTCCTGGGAGGAAAAACTGTTTTTT.

This clonotype was recorded many times. The chain is built from TRBV28 and TRBJ2-7, with D perhaps TRBD2 (6 bases). Germline lookup yields CDR1 MDHEN and CDR2 SYDVKM. V was shortened by 6 bases and J by 0 bases, with 15 bases between the two germline ends. The CDR3 runs to 15 residues. The CDR3 region is CASSHGGLSSYEQYF. CDR3 DNA: TGTGCCAGCAGCCACGGGGGTCTAAGCTCCTACGAGCAGTACTTC. The entire variable domain, with the rest obtained from reference TRBV28 and TRBJ2-7, is as follows: DVKVTQSSRYLVKRTGEKVFLECVQDMDHENMFWYRQDPGLGLRLIYFSYDVKMKEKGDIPEGYSVSREKKERFSLILESASTNQTSMYLCASSHGGLSSYEQYFGPGTRLTVT.

V gene TRBV2 combines with J gene TRBJ2-3; 11 bases are shared with TRBD2. The trim removed 5 bases at V and 2 bases at J, leaving 12 bases unmatched. Germline V lookup: CDR1 SNHLY, CDR2 FYNNEI. This CDR3 is 18 amino acids long. CDR3 in amino acids: CASSPGTSGGRTTDTQYF. CDR3 in DNA: TGTGCCAGCAGTCCGGGGACTAGCGGAGGCCGGACCACAGATACGCAGTATTTT. Variable domain in full (rest from reference TRBV2 and TRBJ2-3): EPEVTQTPSHQVTQMGQEVILRCVPISNHLYFYWYRQILGQKVEFLVSFYNNEISEKSEIFDDQFSVERPDGSNFTLKIRSTKLEDSAMYFCASSPGTSGGRTTDTQYFGPGTRLTVL.

The CDR3 is CASSLSLQGQRVEAFF. The CDR3 DNA reads as TGTGCCAGCAGTTTATCACTACAGGGGCAGAGGGTTGAAGCTTTCTTT. V usage is TRBV28 and J usage is TRBJ1-1; 7 bases map to TRBD1. The germline gives CDR1 MDHEN, CDR2 SYDVKM. CDR3 size: 16 residues. V lost 1 base and J lost 7; bases outside the gene matches: 12. The variable domain in full, with the rest retrieved from reference TRBV28 and TRBJ1-1, is DVKVTQSSRYLVKRTGEKVFLECVQDMDHENMFWYRQDPGLGLRLIYFSYDVKMKEKGDIPEGYSVSREKKERFSLILESASTNQTSMYLCASSLSLQGQRVEAFFGQGTRLTVV.

V usage is TRBV4-3 and J usage is TRBJ2-7, with a weak D call TRBD2 (5 bases). V shed 6 bases and J shed 6 bases, with 24 bases lying between them. There are 16 residues in the CDR3. Per germline, CDR1 LGHNA and CDR2 YSLEER. CDR3: CASSVEPARLGSEQYF. CDR3 sequence (DNA): TGCGCCAGCAGTGTCGAACCAGCCCGGCTGGGGAGCGAGCAGTACTTC.

There are a few counts of this clonotype. The gene calls are TRBV19 and TRBJ2-1, with TRBD2 matching 16 bases. The length of the CDR3 is 14 residues. The germline V gene has CDR1 LNHDA and CDR2 SQIVND (reference sequence). With 6 bases clipped from V and 9 bases from J, the junction kept 2 bases outside the gene matches. The DNA of the CDR3 is TGTGCCAGTAGAGGGACTAGCGGGAGGGTTGAGCAGTTCTTC. Protein sequence: CASRGTSGRVEQFF.

This clonotype was recorded a few times. This sequence joins TRBV5-6 and TRBJ2-2; TRBD1 might be the D (6 bases). The V gene lost 0 bases and the J gene lost 4 bases, with 13 bases spanning the gap. Germline-derived CDR1 and CDR2 are SGHDT and YYEEEE. The CDR3 consists of 16 residues. CDR3 loop: CASSLVPTGLTGELFF. CDR3 in DNA: TGTGCCAGCAGCTTGGTCCCAACAGGGCTCACCGGGGAGCTGTTTTTT.

This clonotype has just a few counts. The genes are TRBV29-1 and TRBJ1-2; 11 positions agree with TRBD1. J lost 2 bases, V lost 3 bases, and 17 bases had no gene match. Germline V gives CDR1 SQVTM, CDR2 ANQGSEA. CDR3 length: 19 residues. In DNA, the CDR3 is TGCAGCGTTGATTCCCTAGACCCGGGACAGGGGGGCTTAAACTATGGCTACACCTTC. Residues: CSVDSLDPGQGGLNYGYTF.